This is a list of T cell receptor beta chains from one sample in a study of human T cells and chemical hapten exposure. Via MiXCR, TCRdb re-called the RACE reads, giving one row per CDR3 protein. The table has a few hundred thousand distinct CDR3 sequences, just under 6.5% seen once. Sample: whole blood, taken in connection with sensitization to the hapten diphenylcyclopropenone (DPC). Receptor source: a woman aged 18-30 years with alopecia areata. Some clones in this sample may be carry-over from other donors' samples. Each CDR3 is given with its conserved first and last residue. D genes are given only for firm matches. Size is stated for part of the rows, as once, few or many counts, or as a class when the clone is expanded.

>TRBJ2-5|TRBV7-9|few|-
TGTGCCAGCAGCTTAGACCCAACGGAGACCCAGTACTTC
CASSLDPTETQYF
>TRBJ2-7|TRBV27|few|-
TGTGCCAGCAGTTTCGGAGACGGAACCTACGAGCAGTACTTC
CASSFGDGTYEQYF
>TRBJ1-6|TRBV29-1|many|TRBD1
TGCAGCGCTCAAGTCCGGGACAGGAATTCACCCCTCCACTTT
CSAQVRDRNSPLHF
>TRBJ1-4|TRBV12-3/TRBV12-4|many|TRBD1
TGTGCCAGCAGTTTCTCAGGGGGTCAGAATGAAAAACTGTTTTTT
CASSFSGGQNEKLFF
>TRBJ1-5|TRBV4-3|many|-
TGCGCCAGCAGCCAAGGGGGCAGGGATAGCAATCAGCCCCAGCATTTT
CASSQGGRDSNQPQHF
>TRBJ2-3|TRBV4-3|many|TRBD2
TGCGCCAGCAGCCAAACACTAGCGGGGGGGCCAGATACGCAGTATTTT
CASSQTLAGGPDTQYF
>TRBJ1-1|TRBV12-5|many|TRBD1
TGTGCTAGTGGTTCTGTCCTAACGGGACAGCAGAACACTGAAGCTTTCTTT
CASGSVLTGQQNTEAFF
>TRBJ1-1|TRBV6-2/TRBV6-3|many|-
TGTGCCAGCAGTATAGGGGGGACTGAAGCTTTCTTT
CASSIGGTEAFF
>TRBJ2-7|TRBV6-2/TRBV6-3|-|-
TGTGCCAGCCTTGGCCTACCCGCCTACGAGCAGTACTTC
CASLGLPAYEQYF
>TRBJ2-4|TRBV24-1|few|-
TGTGCCACTTCCGGAACCGACTGGAATTTTGGCAAAAACATTCAGTACTTC
CATSGTDWNFGKNIQYF
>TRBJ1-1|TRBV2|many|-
TGTGCCAGCAACAGGGAACGGAGGACGCGGAGCATAGCTTTCTTT
CASNRERRTRSIAFF
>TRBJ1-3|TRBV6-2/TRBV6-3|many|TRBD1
TGTGCCAGCAGTTCCGGACAGGGGTACTCTGGAAACACCATATATTTT
CASSSGQGYSGNTIYF
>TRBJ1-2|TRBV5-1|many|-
TGCGCCAGCAGCTTGGCATCCGCATTCTATGGCTACACCTTC
CASSLASAFYGYTF